Listed below are T cell receptor beta chains from one sample, sequenced in a study of shared clonotypes between healthy human individuals. Sequencing used immunoSEQ multiplex PCR; TCRdb keeps in-frame clones, though not all of them. The data show approximately 2.5 million clones, just over 90% seen once. The sample comprised naive CD4+ T cells sorted from blood. Receptors were obtained from a man between 18 and 29 years old in good health. Each CDR3 is given with its conserved first and last residue. D genes are given only for firm matches.

j_call	d_call	v_call	cdr3_aa
TRBJ1-5	TRBD1	TRBV28	CASSLGTVNQPQHF
TRBJ2-1	.	TRBV4-1	CASSQGTGPQEEQFF
TRBJ2-1	TRBD2	TRBV5-1	CASSPEASGYNEQFF
TRBJ1-2	TRBD1	TRBV5-1	CASSSDQTGARGYTF
TRBJ1-5	.	TRBV5-1	CASSLGESGNQPQHF
TRBJ1-5	.	TRBV6-6	CASSYRWGGDQPQHF
TRBJ1-4	.	TRBV5-1	CASSLGAPNEKLFF
TRBJ2-1	TRBD2	TRBV30	CAGSSGIYNEQFF
TRBJ1-1	.	TRBV7-9	CASSGRARNTEAFF
TRBJ2-7	.	TRBV15	CATSLVTGMGEQYF
TRBJ2-3	TRBD2	TRBV30	CAWKGWLAGSNTIPDTQYF
TRBJ1-2	.	TRBV5-1	CASSIANYGYTF
TRBJ2-2	.	TRBV18	CASSLDGNTGELFF
TRBJ1-2	TRBD1	TRBV7-8	CASSPITGAGDRGYTF
TRBJ1-2	TRBD1	TRBV18	CASSPTGGSFYGYTF
TRBJ1-2	.	TRBV7-2	CASSLRQMVFYGYTF
TRBJ2-3	.	TRBV1	CTSSQDFGSWTDTQYF
TRBJ2-2	.	TRBV10-3	CAISEGAGSNTGELFF
TRBJ2-2	.	TRBV7-9	CASSFASSGAITGELFF
TRBJ2-1	.	TRBV9	CASSVEPWENEQFF
TRBJ1-1	.	TRBV13	CASSLWGKNTEAFF
TRBJ2-1	.	TRBV10-3	CAITAGSGSNEQFF
TRBJ2-5	TRBD2	TRBV5-1	CASSLVRGVEETQYF
TRBJ2-3	TRBD1	TRBV2	CASRAGTGFADTQYF
TRBJ2-7	.	TRBV19	CASSPGSYEQYF
TRBJ2-5	.	TRBV5-1	CASSMASGTEETQYF
TRBJ2-1	.	TRBV19	CASSLDWSSYNEQFF
TRBJ2-3	.	TRBV10-1	CASSGVPGDTQYF
TRBJ2-5	TRBD2	TRBV5-1	CASSLAGTREETQYF
TRBJ1-2	.	TRBV5-1	CASSREAGTNYGYTF
TRBJ2-3	TRBD2	TRBV11-2	CASTPWGAGGGTDTQYF
TRBJ1-5	.	TRBV5-1	CASRPGLDQPQHF
TRBJ2-3	.	TRBV9	CASSADYTDTQYF
TRBJ2-3	TRBD2	TRBV7-9	CASSLLSLAGTFTDTQYF
TRBJ2-2	.	TRBV6-5	CASSKAEGAGELFF
TRBJ2-3	.	TRBV15	CATSKATYGTDTQYF
TRBJ1-3	.	TRBV18	CASSPEGRNTIYF
TRBJ1-1	TRBD1	TRBV5-1	CASSLDRGNTEAFF
TRBJ2-1	.	TRBV21-1	CATPGANPLNEQFF
TRBJ2-3	TRBD1	TRBV7-2	CASRQTGTGVRSTQYF
TRBJ2-3	TRBD2	TRBV10-3	CAISDPTSGRGGDTQYF
TRBJ2-7	.	TRBV30	CAWGSGSGEQYF
TRBJ1-1	.	TRBV19	CASSNLKNTEAFF
TRBJ1-5	.	TRBV10-3	CAISAVGQFNQPQHF
TRBJ2-3	.	TRBV6-5	CASTGRSDTQYF
TRBJ2-3	TRBD1	TRBV10-3	CAIRSGQGVSDTQYF
TRBJ2-1	TRBD1	TRBV9	CASSGGQGAHNEQFF
TRBJ2-7	.	TRBV7-2	CASSLGVSVPYEQYF
TRBJ2-2	TRBD1	TRBV13	CASRFTDRVNTGELFF
TRBJ2-7	.	TRBV10-3	CAISDGVYEQYF
TRBJ1-5	.	TRBV6-5	CATGREDQPQHF
TRBJ2-2	.	TRBV5-8	CASSPGRTGELFF
TRBJ1-4	.	TRBV10-3	CATAGPNEKLFF
TRBJ1-5	TRBD1	TRBV23-1	CASSRRDRANQPQHF
TRBJ2-2	TRBD2	TRBV5-1	CASSLVLAGMSARELFF
TRBJ1-6	TRBD1	TRBV5-6	CASSLDRGPSPLHF
TRBJ1-2	.	TRBV6-1	CASSRDTANYGYTF
TRBJ2-2	.	TRBV6-6	CVTNKGNTGELFF
TRBJ1-2	TRBD1	TRBV30	CAWSSPGQGGYGYTF
TRBJ2-3	.	TRBV6-5	CASSYSLNTDTQYF